A single T cell receptor beta chain is shown here with its context. Its antigen is undetermined. A read error may produce the germline difference seen at one junction end. The data are from a study of T cell responses to AZD1222 COVID-19 vaccine. Study in general: Both about-4-week and about-12-week second-dose recipients were combined. Study-level findings and limits: Just 5 to 7 AZD1222 recipients tested seropositive at baseline. Per reports, nearly half of all spike-specific TCRs target regions that are unmutated in variants. Repertoire samples came only from after the peak T cell response.

Clones were read by immunoSEQ multiplex PCR, and TCRdb kept only the in-frame ones, dropping some. The table lists over 80,000 clones, over 75% of them singletons. CDR1 LGHNT and CDR2 FRNRAP come from the germline V gene. There are 15 residues in the CDR3. This receptor was identified in an adult in good health. This specimen consisted of peripheral blood, obtained on day 0 of AZD1222 vaccination. J is TRBJ2-1 and V is TRBV12-5, with 11 bases lining up with TRBD2. The CDR3 nucleotides are TGTGCTAGTGGTCCGGGACTAGCGGACTACACTGAGCAGTTCTTC. The encoded protein is CASGPGLADYTEQFF.